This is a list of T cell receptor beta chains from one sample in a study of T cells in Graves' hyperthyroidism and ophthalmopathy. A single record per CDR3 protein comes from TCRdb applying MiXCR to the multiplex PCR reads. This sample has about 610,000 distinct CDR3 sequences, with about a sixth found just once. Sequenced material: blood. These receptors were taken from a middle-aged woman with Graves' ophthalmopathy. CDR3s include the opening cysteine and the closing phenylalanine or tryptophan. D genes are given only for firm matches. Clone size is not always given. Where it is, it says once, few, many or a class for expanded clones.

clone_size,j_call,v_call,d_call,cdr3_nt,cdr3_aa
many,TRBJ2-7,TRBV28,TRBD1,TGTGCCAGCAGTTTGATCACTGGACAGGGAAACTACGAGCAGTACTTC,CASSLITGQGNYEQYF
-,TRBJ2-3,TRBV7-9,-,TGTGCCAGCAGCACAAGACAGTATTTCACAGATACGCAGTATTTT,CASSTRQYFTDTQYF
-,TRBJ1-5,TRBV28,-,TGTGCCAGCAGCTCGGGGGGGAACAATCAGCCCCAGCATTTT,CASSSGGNNQPQHF
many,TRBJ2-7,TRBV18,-,TGTGCCAGCTCACCTATCGGACAGTCCTACGAGCAGTACTTC,CASSPIGQSYEQYF
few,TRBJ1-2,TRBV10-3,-,TGTGCCATCAGTACAGGGAGCGACTATGGCTACACCTTC,CAISTGSDYGYTF
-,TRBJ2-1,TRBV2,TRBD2,TGTGCCAGCAGGGCGACTAGCGGGAGGATAAACAATGAGCAGTTCTTC,CASRATSGRINNEQFF
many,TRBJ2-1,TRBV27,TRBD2,TGTGCCAGCAGTTCCCCATTGCGGGGGGGCTTTGAGCAGTTCTTC,CASSSPLRGGFEQFF
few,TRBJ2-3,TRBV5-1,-,TGCGCCAGCAGCTTGCCTTCGGGGGTAGGGCTGGATACGCAGTATTTT,CASSLPSGVGLDTQYF
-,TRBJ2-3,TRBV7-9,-,TGTGCCGGCTCGACGGGGGACAGCACAGATACGCAGTATTTT,CAGSTGDSTDTQYF
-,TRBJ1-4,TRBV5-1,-,TGCGCCAGCAGCTCCAGAGTGGGAGGGGCTAATGAAAAACTGTTTTTT,CASSSRVGGANEKLFF
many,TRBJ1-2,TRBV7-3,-,TGTGCCAGCAGCTCCCAACCGGACTATGGCTACACCTTC,CASSSQPDYGYTF
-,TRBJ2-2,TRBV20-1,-,TGCAGTGCTAGAGTTATGGATACGGGCACCGGGGAGCTGTTTTTT,CSARVMDTGTGELFF
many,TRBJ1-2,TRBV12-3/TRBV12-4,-,TGTGCCAGCAGTAGGACAGAGATCTATGGCTACACCTTC,CASSRTEIYGYTF
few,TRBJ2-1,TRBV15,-,TGTGCCACCAGCAGAGATTACGTCAGTAATGAGCAGTTCTTC,CATSRDYVSNEQFF
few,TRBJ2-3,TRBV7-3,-,TGTGCCAGCAGCAAGACAGGATTCACAGATACGCAGTATTTT,CASSKTGFTDTQYF
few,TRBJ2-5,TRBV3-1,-,TGTGCCAGCAGCCAAGACTTCGGGGGCCGGGAGACCCAGTACTTC,CASSQDFGGRETQYF
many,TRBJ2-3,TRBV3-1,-,TGTGCCAGCAGCCAAGTGGTTGGCACGCAGTATTTT,CASSQVVGTQYF
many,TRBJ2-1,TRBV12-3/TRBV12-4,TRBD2,TGTGCCAGCAGCTCGAGACTAGCGGGTACCTACAATGAGCAGTTCTTC,CASSSRLAGTYNEQFF
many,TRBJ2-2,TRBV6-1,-,TGTGCCAGCACCGGAGTTGGCAGGGGGAACACCGGGGAGCTGTTTTTT,CASTGVGRGNTGELFF
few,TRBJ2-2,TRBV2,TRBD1,TGTGCCAGCGCCGGGACAGTGAACACCGGGGAGCTGTTTTTT,CASAGTVNTGELFF
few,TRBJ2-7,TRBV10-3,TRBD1,TGTGCCATCAGTGATGGGATAGGACAGGGCTACGAGCAGTACTTC,CAISDGIGQGYEQYF
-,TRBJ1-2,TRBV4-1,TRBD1,TGCGCCAGCAGCCAAGACGGACAGGGCTCCTATGGCTACACCTTC,CASSQDGQGSYGYTF
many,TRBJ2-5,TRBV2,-,TGTGCCAGCAGTGAATGGCGGGGCCGGCAAGAGACCCAGTACTTC,CASSEWRGRQETQYF
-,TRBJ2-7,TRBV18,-,TGTGCCAGCCCACCAGACACTAAGTACGAGCAGTACTTC,CASPPDTKYEQYF
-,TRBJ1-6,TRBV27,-,TGTGCCAGCGCCGATGCCAGAGCTTCACCCCTCCACTTT,CASADARASPLHF
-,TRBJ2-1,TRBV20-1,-,TGCAGTGCTAGAGGGGGGCCTGGGGCTAGCAGTGGGCAGTTCTTC,CSARGGPGASSGQFF
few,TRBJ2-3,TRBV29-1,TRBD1,TGCAGCGTTGATGGGCAGGGGGCAGATACGCAGTATTTT,CSVDGQGADTQYF
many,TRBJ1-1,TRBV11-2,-,TGTGCCAGCAGCTCCCAGGGTGGGAGCACTGAAGCTTTCTTT,CASSSQGGSTEAFF
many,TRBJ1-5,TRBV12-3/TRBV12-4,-,TGTGCCAGCAGTTTAGGGGCATTTCAGCCCCAGCATTTT,CASSLGAFQPQHF
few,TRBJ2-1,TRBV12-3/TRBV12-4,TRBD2,TGTGCCAGCAGTCTTCCGATGGGAGGGGCCCACAATGAGCAGTTCTTC,CASSLPMGGAHNEQFF
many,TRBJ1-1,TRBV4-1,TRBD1,TGCGCCAGCAGCCATTCGACAGGGTCGAACACTGAAGCTTTCTTT,CASSHSTGSNTEAFF
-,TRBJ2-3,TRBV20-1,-,TGCAGTGCTAGGGCAGGTGTTAGCACAGATACGCAGTATTTT,CSARAGVSTDTQYF
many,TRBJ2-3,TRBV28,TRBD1,TGTGCCAGCAGTTTTTTAGGACAGGCGGGCTCAGCGCGCGATACGCAGTATTTT,CASSFLGQAGSARDTQYF
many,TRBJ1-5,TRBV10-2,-,TGCGCCAGCAGTGGGACGGCCGATCAGCCCCAGCATTTT,CASSGTADQPQHF
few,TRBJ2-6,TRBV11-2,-,TGTGCCAGCAGCTCTCTCAGGTCGGCGCCCCTCTTTGGGGCCAACGTCCTGACTTTC,CASSSLRSAPLFGANVLTF
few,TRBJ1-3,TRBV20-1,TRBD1,TGCAGTGCTAGAACACAGGGGGCTGCAGGAAACACCATATATTTT,CSARTQGAAGNTIYF
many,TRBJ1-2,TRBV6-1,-,TGTGCCAGCAGCCCCTCAGGGGCCTATGGCTACACCTTC,CASSPSGAYGYTF
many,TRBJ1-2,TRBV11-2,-,TGTGCCAGCACCGAATTATTAAACTATGGCTACACCTTC,CASTELLNYGYTF
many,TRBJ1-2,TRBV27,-,TGTGCCAGCAGTCCCTTGGTGGGTTGGAGCTATGGCTACACCTTC,CASSPLVGWSYGYTF
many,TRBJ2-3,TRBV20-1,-,TGCAGTGTGGTACTCACTGGTACGCAGTATTTT,CSVVLTGTQYF
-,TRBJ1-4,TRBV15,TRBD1,TGTGCCACCAGCAGATCCAGGGGGTTTAATGAAAAACTGTTTTTT,CATSRSRGFNEKLFF
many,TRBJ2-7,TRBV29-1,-,TGCAGCGTTGAAGGGCAGACCTACGAGCAGTACTTC,CSVEGQTYEQYF
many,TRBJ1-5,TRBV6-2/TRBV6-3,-,TGTGCCAGCAGTAAGACGACAGGTACGATCAATCAGCCCCAGCATTTT,CASSKTTGTINQPQHF
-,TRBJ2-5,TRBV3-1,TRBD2,TGTGCCAGCAGCCAAATGCGGGGGGCCAGGGAGACCCAGTACTTC,CASSQMRGARETQYF
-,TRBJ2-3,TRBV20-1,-,TGCAGTGCTAGAGATCTTGTGCGGGGTAGCACAGATACGCAGTATTTT,CSARDLVRGSTDTQYF
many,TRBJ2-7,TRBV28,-,TGTGCCAGCAGTTTATTCGCAGGGGCAACCTACGAGCAGTACTTC,CASSLFAGATYEQYF
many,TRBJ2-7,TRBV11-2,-,TGTGCCAGCAGCTTAGGGGGCACCTTATACTTC,CASSLGGTLYF
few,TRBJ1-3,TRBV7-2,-,TGTGCCAGCAGCTTAGATAAGGGTCCCAGAAACACCATATATTTT,CASSLDKGPRNTIYF
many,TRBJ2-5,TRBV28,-,TGTGCCAGCAGTTTTGGAGGGTTGGAGACCCAGTACTTC,CASSFGGLETQYF
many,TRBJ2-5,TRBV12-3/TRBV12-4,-,TGTGCCAGTTCAGGGGGGCTCCCCCAAGAGACCCAGTACTTC,CASSGGLPQETQYF
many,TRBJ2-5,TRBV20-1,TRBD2,TGCAGTGCGATGACTAGCGGGGGGTTGGAGACCCAGTACTTC,CSAMTSGGLETQYF
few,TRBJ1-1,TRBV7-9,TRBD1,TGTGCCAGCAGCTCACAGGGGGCTAGGACTGAAGCTTTCTTT,CASSSQGARTEAFF
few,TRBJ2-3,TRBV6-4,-,TGTGCCAGCAGTGATGGTGACAGCAACACAGATACGCAGTATTTT,CASSDGDSNTDTQYF
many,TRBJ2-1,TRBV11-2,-,TGTGCCAGCAGCTTAGTAGCAGGGTTGATCAATGAGCAGTTCTTC,CASSLVAGLINEQFF
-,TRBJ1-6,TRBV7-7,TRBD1,TGTGCTAGCAGTCCTCCAGGGGGCTCCTATAATTCACCCCTCCACTTT,CASSPPGGSYNSPLHF
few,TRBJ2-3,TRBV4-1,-,TGCGCCAGCGGTAAACCGGCAGATACGCAGTATTTT,CASGKPADTQYF
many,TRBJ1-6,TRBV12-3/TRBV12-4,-,TGTGCCAGCAGTTTAATGGGGATTGGTAATTCACCCCTCCACTTT,CASSLMGIGNSPLHF